These 6 T cell receptor beta chains were sequenced from one sample in a study of technical replicates of blood from a handful of donors. Assay: immunoSEQ multiplex PCR; the TCRdb copy retains only in-frame clones and omits some. The sample has fewer than 100,000 clones; around nine tenths are singletons. Sequenced: T cells isolated from PBMCs. The receptors derive from a human donor in good health.

This chain links TRBV4-3 with TRBJ2-1, with 12 bases aligning to TRBD2. Trimming cost V 2 bases and J 8 bases; bases outside gene matches: 10. This CDR3 contains 17 residues. The germline V gene encodes CDR1 LGHNA and CDR2 YSLEER. This chain's CDR3 is CASSQPTSGRIGYEQFF. In DNA, the CDR3 is TGCGCCAGCAGCCAACCAACTAGCGGGAGGATCGGCTATGAGCAGTTCTTC.

This chain joins TRBV9 and TRBJ2-2; TRBD2 aligns across 8 bases. The CDR3 extends over 17 amino acids. J lost 6 bases, V lost 3 bases, and 13 bases had no gene match. Germline V gene sequence: CDR1 SGDLS, CDR2 YYNGEE. CDR3 protein: CASSALNSGVIAGELFF. CDR3 nucleotide sequence: TGTGCCAGCAGCGCGCTAAATAGCGGGGTAATTGCCGGGGAGCTGTTTTTT.

The chain carries TRBV5-6 and TRBJ2-3, with 7 bases fitting TRBD1. This CDR3 spans 15 amino acids. V dropped 4 bases and J dropped 2; count of bases not matched to a gene: 7. Germline V gene sequence: CDR1 SGHDT, CDR2 YYEEEE. The CDR3 loop is CASSRDRDHTDTQYF. The CDR3 bases are TGTGCCAGCAGCCGAGACAGGGACCACACAGATACGCAGTATTTT.

The rearrangement links TRBV19 to TRBJ2-5; D possibly corresponds to TRBD1 (5 bases). Trimming removed 4 bases at V and 1 base at J, with 7 bases between. CDR1 is LNHDA and CDR2 is SQIVND in the germline V gene (reference sequence). This CDR3 region has 13 residues. The CDR3 region is CASSTDTQETQYF. CDR3 bases: TGTGCCAGTAGTACGGACACCCAAGAGACCCAGTACTTC.

This chain links TRBV30 with TRBJ1-2; TRBD1 might be the D (5 bases). This CDR3 is 13 amino acids long. V lost 3 bases to trimming and J lost 5 bases, with 13 bases between them. Germline V CDR1 and CDR2: GTSNPN, SVGIG (reference sequence). The CDR3 spells CAWRGTHEYGYTF. The CDR3 DNA reads TGTGCCTGGAGGGGGACTCACGAATATGGCTACACCTTC. Full variable domain (remainder filled in from reference TRBV30 and TRBJ1-2): SQTIHQWPATLVQPVGSPLSLECTVEGTSNPNLYWYRQAAGRGLQLLFYSVGIGQISSEVPQNLSASRPQDRQFILSSKKLLLSDSGFYLCAWRGTHEYGYTFGSGTRLTVV.

This chain uses TRBV28 with TRBJ1-4; D ambiguous. Trimming took 5 bases from V and 3 from J, leaving 16 bases between them. The CDR3 totals 16 residues. Germline lookup yields CDR1 MDHEN and CDR2 SYDVKM. CDR3 in DNA: TGTGCCAGCAGTACAGCCTACCCAGTGGCTAATGAAAAACTGTTTTTT. Its protein is CASSTAYPVANEKLFF.